Shown below are 10 T cell receptor beta chains from a single sample sequenced in a study of shared clonotypes between healthy human individuals. TCRdb's table, derived via immunoSEQ multiplex PCR, lists solely in-frame clones and lacks some. The table lists roughly 700,000 clones, around 74% of them singletons. Sequencing input: memory CD4+ T cells sorted from blood. This sample's subset: CD45RA-negative fraction. These receptors came from a young woman in good health.

The chain joins TRBV5-1 to TRBJ2-3, with D perhaps matching TRBD2 (6 bases). This CDR3 contains 15 residues. CDR1 is SGHRS and CDR2 is YFSETQ in the germline V gene. Trimming removed 4 bases at V and 3 bases at J, with 15 bases between. In nucleotides, the CDR3 is TGCGCCAGCAGCCCCGGGACTGCGGGGACAGATACGCAGTATTTT. Amino acids: CASSPGTAGTDTQYF.

The V call is TRBV4-1, the J call TRBJ2-1, with TRBD2 as a possible D gene (5 bases). From germline, CDR1 is MGHRA and CDR2 YSYEKL. The germline V and J ends were trimmed by 8 bases and 3 bases, with 5 bases remaining between them. The CDR3 has 11 amino acids. CDR3 in amino acids: CASRDYNEQFF. In nucleotides, the CDR3 is TGCGCCAGCCGGGACTACAATGAGCAGTTCTTC.

The rearrangement uses TRBV28 and TRBJ1-4, with D perhaps TRBD1 (6 bases). The germline V gene has CDR1 MDHEN and CDR2 SYDVKM. The CDR3 covers 15 residues. V lost 5 bases and J 8 bases, leaving 18 bases between the germline ends. The CDR3 here is CASSLHGGGREKLFF. The CDR3 nucleotides are TGTGCCAGCAGTCTACACGGGGGCGGTCGGGAAAAACTGTTTTTT.

The chain employs TRBV27 and TRBJ2-7; D unclear. V was shortened by 5 bases and J by 5 bases, with 19 bases between the two germline ends. Per the germline V gene, CDR1 is MNHEY and CDR2 is SMNVEV (reference sequence). This CDR3 has 15 residues. CDR3 nucleotides: TGTGCCAGCAGTAGGGCGGAGAGAGGAATTAACGAGCAGTACTTC. Its protein product is CASSRAERGINEQYF.

This rearrangement joins TRBV10-2 to TRBJ1-1, with 7 bases lining up with TRBD1. The CDR3 loop spans 13 amino acids. The germline V gene encodes CDR1 WSHSY and CDR2 SAAADI. V lost 8 bases to trimming and J lost 1 base; unmatched junction nucleotides: 4. CDR3 protein: CASRGQRNTEAFF. The DNA of the CDR3 is TGCGCCAGCCGGGGACAGAGGAACACTGAAGCTTTCTTT.

This clone was found a few times. The rearrangement uses TRBV4-1 and TRBJ2-2; D unclear. This CDR3 is built from 16 residues. V lost 0 bases to trimming and J lost 0 bases, with 8 bases between them. Per germline, CDR1 MGHRA and CDR2 YSYEKL. CDR3 sequence: CASSQDERSNTGELFF. CDR3 DNA: TGCGCCAGCAGCCAAGATGAAAGATCGAACACCGGGGAGCTGTTTTTT.

This clone was seen only a few times. This rearrangement joins TRBV10-3 to TRBJ2-7; 7 positions agree with TRBD1. V trimming: 4 bases; J trimming: 5 bases; junction bases outside the gene matches: 2. CDR3 length: 12 amino acids. CDR1 and CDR2 from the germline V gene are ENHRY and SYGVKD. This CDR3 is CAISVTGDEQYF. The CDR3 bases are TGTGCCATCAGTGTTACAGGGGACGAGCAGTACTTC.

V usage is TRBV18 and J usage is TRBJ1-1, with D possibly matching TRBD1 (5 bases). Trimming left V 10 bases short and J 7 bases short, with 16 bases between. Per germline, CDR1 KGHSH and CDR2 LQKENI. CDR3 length: 12 amino acids. The CDR3 nucleotides read TGTGCCACCGGGGACCGTCGTGGTGAAGCTTTCTTT. Translation gives CATGDRRGEAFF.

This clone has a handful of counts. The chain joins TRBV6-5 to TRBJ2-2; no reliable D call. The V and J ends lost 0 bases and 5 bases respectively, with 4 bases between them. Per the germline V gene, CDR1 is MNHEY and CDR2 is SVGAGI. The CDR3 covers 13 residues. In DNA form, the CDR3 reads TGTGCCAGCAGTTACTCCCAGACCGGGGAGCTGTTTTTT. Its translation: CASSYSQTGELFF.

Written as DNA, the CDR3 is TGTGCCAGCAGCGTAATAAGCGGGAGCTACGAGCAGTACTTC. Translation: CASSVISGSYEQYF. J is TRBJ2-7 and V is TRBV7-2; 8 bases agree with TRBD2. This CDR3 has 14 residues. The junction had 6 bases not matched to a gene; V was cut back by 5 bases and J by 3 bases. Germline CDR1 and CDR2: SGHTA and FQGNSA.